The rows below give T cell receptor beta chains drawn from one sample of a study of cytomegalovirus exposure and HLA in healthy donors. Clones were sequenced by immunoSEQ multiplex PCR, and TCRdb holds only the in-frame ones, with some missing. The table includes 250,000 to 350,000 clones, about 66% detected once. The sequenced sample consisted of PBMCs. These receptors were taken from a female donor in good health and CMV-seronegative. Both conserved end residues are part of each CDR3. D genes are given only for firm matches. Expanded clones get a size class; other rows say once, few or many, or leave the size out.

d_call j_call v_call clone_size cdr3_aa cdr3_nt
NA TRBJ1-2 TRBV10-2 NA CASLAGAIGYGYTF TGCGCCAGCCTGGCGGGGGCGATAGGCTATGGCTACACCTTC
TRBD1 TRBJ1-5 TRBV5-6 NA CASSSRDRGFSNQPQHF TGTGCCAGCAGCTCCCGGGACAGGGGCTTTAGCAATCAGCCCCAGCATTTT
NA TRBJ1-2 TRBV6-6 NA CASSYVQDYGYTF TGTGCCAGCAGTTACGTACAGGACTATGGCTACACCTTC
NA TRBJ2-1 TRBV4-1 NA CASSFIGLPHTYNEQFF TGCGCCAGCAGCTTCATTGGACTTCCCCATACCTACAATGAGCAGTTCTTC
NA TRBJ2-1 TRBV5-1 NA CASRSFNDASSYNEQFF TGCGCCAGCCGATCCTTCAATGACGCTAGCTCCTACAATGAGCAGTTCTTC
NA TRBJ1-3 TRBV6-5 NA CASSYSTVSSGNTIYF TGTGCCAGCAGTTACAGCACAGTTAGCTCTGGAAACACCATATATTTT
NA TRBJ2-7 TRBV11-3 NA CASSLRESEQYF TGTGCCAGCAGCCTGCGGGAAAGCGAGCAGTACTTC
NA TRBJ2-7 TRBV6-5 few CASVPASGEQYF TGTGCCAGTGTACCTGCCTCCGGGGAGCAGTACTTC
NA TRBJ1-4 TRBV5-1 NA CASSPSRESTNEKLFF TGCGCCAGCAGCCCGAGTCGAGAATCAACTAATGAAAAACTGTTTTTT
NA TRBJ1-6 TRBV9 NA CASSVGVPNSPLHF TGTGCCAGCAGCGTAGGTGTCCCGAATTCACCCCTCCACTTT
TRBD1 TRBJ2-5 TRBV10-1 NA CASRDSDRGETQYF TGCGCCAGCAGGGACTCGGACAGGGGAGAGACCCAGTACTTC
TRBD2 TRBJ2-7 TRBV7-2 NA CASGTSLYEQYF TGTGCCAGCGGGACTAGTCTGTACGAGCAGTACTTC
TRBD2 TRBJ2-1 TRBV5-6 few CASSSGTSGSSAYNEQFF TGTGCCAGCAGCTCCGGGACTAGCGGGAGTTCCGCCTACAATGAGCAGTTCTTC
NA TRBJ2-7 TRBV10-1 few CASSVGSGLTYEQYF TGCGCCAGCAGTGTAGGGTCAGGACTGACCTACGAGCAGTACTTC
TRBD1 TRBJ1-1 TRBV4-1 once CASSQGTGRFGTEAFF TGCGCCAGCAGCCAAGGGACAGGGCGTTTCGGCACTGAAGCTTTCTTT
TRBD1 TRBJ1-2 TRBV28 once CASSSLGTAYGYTF TGTGCCAGCAGTTCGCTGGGGACAGCTTACGGCTACACCTTC
TRBD1 TRBJ2-7 TRBV7-8 NA CASSPGTGGPKQYF TGTGCCAGCAGCCCGGGGACAGGGGGACCCAAGCAGTACTTC
NA TRBJ2-7 TRBV4-1 NA CASSQAVGAAGNYEQYF TGCGCCAGCAGCCAAGCTGTGGGTGCGGCCGGTAACTACGAGCAGTACTTC
NA TRBJ2-2 TRBV10-3 NA CAISTLFGELFF TGTGCCATCAGCACACTATTCGGGGAGCTGTTTTTT
TRBD1 TRBJ2-1 TRBV15 NA CATSRADRNIYNEQFF TGTGCCACCAGCAGAGCGGACAGGAATATATACAATGAGCAGTTCTTC
TRBD2 TRBJ2-7 TRBV7-2 NA CASSLGGGGSSYEQYF TGTGCCAGCAGCTTAGGGGGCGGGGGGAGCTCCTACGAGCAGTACTTC
NA TRBJ2-5 TRBV4-1 NA CASSQVFSETQYF TGCGCCAGCAGCCAAGTCTTTTCAGAGACCCAGTACTTC
TRBD2 TRBJ2-7 TRBV6-5 once CASSLRGLAGDEQYF TGTGCCAGCAGTTTACGGGGACTAGCGGGAGACGAGCAGTACTTC
NA TRBJ2-5 TRBV21-1 few CASSQEGSGSRQETQYF TGTGCCAGCAGCCAAGAGGGTAGCGGGAGTCGGCAAGAGACCCAGTACTTC
TRBD1 TRBJ2-1 TRBV5-1 NA CASSPTGGLGEQFF TGCGCCAGCAGCCCCACAGGGGGGTTGGGTGAGCAGTTCTTC
TRBD1 TRBJ1-6 TRBV28 few CASKNRDSLSSPLHF TGTGCCAGCAAGAACCGGGACAGCCTTAGTTCACCCCTCCACTTT
TRBD1 TRBJ1-4 TRBV2 NA CASSARDRDEKLFF TGTGCCAGCAGTGCCCGGGACAGGGATGAAAAACTGTTTTTT
NA TRBJ2-6 TRBV7-9 NA CASSFTNSGANVLTF TGTGCCAGCAGCTTCACAAACTCTGGGGCCAACGTCCTGACTTTC